What follows are 24 T cell receptor beta chains derived from one specimen sequenced in a study of blood T cell repertoires in COVID-19. Measured with immunoSEQ multiplex PCR; TCRdb has only the in-frame clones, and not every one. The sample holds about 230,000 clones, approximately 90% seen once. The sample taken for sequencing was peripheral blood. These receptors all stem from a man over 45 with COVID-19, enrolled during active disease.

V is TRBV5-4 and J is TRBJ2-5; 16 bases agree with TRBD2. Trimming removed 4 bases from V and 5 bases from J; junction bases left unmatched: 2. The CDR3 spans 15 residues. Germline V lookup: CDR1 SGHNT, CDR2 YYREEE (reference sequence). The CDR3 DNA follows: TGTGCCAGCAGCACGGGACTAGCGGGGGGGGAGACCCAGTACTTC. Amino acids: CASSTGLAGGETQYF.

This chain links TRBV30 with TRBJ2-1; D perhaps matches TRBD2 (6 bases). V was clipped by 1 base and J by 3 bases, with 16 bases between them. From germline, CDR1 is GTSNPN and CDR2 SVGIG (reference sequence). This CDR3 spans 16 amino acids. CDR3 sequence reads: CAWSGGGAAFYNEQFF. The CDR3 DNA follows: TGTGCCTGGAGTGGAGGCGGGGCCGCGTTCTACAATGAGCAGTTCTTC.

This rearrangement joins TRBV11-2 to TRBJ1-1; D is undetermined. V lost 1 base, J lost 3 bases, and 9 bases lay in between. This CDR3 is 14 amino acids long. Germline loops: CDR1 SGHAT, CDR2 FQNNGV. The CDR3 protein is CASSLVARYTEAFF. The DNA of the CDR3 is TGTGCCAGCAGCTTAGTGGCCAGGTACACTGAAGCTTTCTTT.

The CDR3 sequence: CATSEGSLVYEQFF. In DNA, the CDR3 is TGTGCCACCAGTGAGGGCAGTCTTGTGTATGAGCAGTTCTTC. The V and J genes are TRBV24-1 and TRBJ2-1; D is unclear. The length of the CDR3 is 14 residues. In germline, CDR1 is KGHDR, CDR2 SFDVKD. Trimming removed 4 bases at V and 8 bases at J, with 14 bases between.

The V gene is TRBV15, the J gene TRBJ2-1, with 7 nucleotides matching TRBD2. Germline V lookup: CDR1 LNHNV, CDR2 YYDKDF (reference sequence). The CDR3 sequence is 14 residues long. The ends lost 6 bases at V and 7 bases at J; junction bases unmatched: 9. CDR3 loop: CATSQNGGRNEQFF. The CDR3 coding sequence is TGTGCCACCAGTCAGAATGGCGGGAGAAATGAGCAGTTCTTC.

This chain joins TRBV10-2 and TRBJ2-1; 14 positions match TRBD2. The junction had 9 bases not matched to a gene; V was cut back by 9 bases and J by 8 bases. Germline values: CDR1 WSHSY, CDR2 SAAADI. This CDR3 contains 15 residues. Here the CDR3 DNA reads TGCGCCAGTAGGGGACTAGCGGGAGTTACCGATGAGCAGTTCTTC. Amino acids: CASRGLAGVTDEQFF.

The chain uses TRBV30 and TRBJ1-2; D gene uncertain. There are 14 residues in the CDR3. V gave up 3 bases and J gave up 1 base, with 12 bases separating them. CDR1 and CDR2 from the germline V gene are GTSNPN and SVGIG (reference sequence). The CDR3 DNA sequence: TGTGCCTGGAGATCAGATAAATATAACTATGGCTACACCTTC. Residues: CAWRSDKYNYGYTF.

In the case of this clone: Other DNA sequences of this sample code for an identical CDR3. The rearrangement joins TRBV6-5 to TRBJ1-4, with 8 bases aligning to TRBD1. CDR3 length: 15 residues. Germline CDR1 is MNHEY and CDR2 is SVGAGI. After removal of 4 bases from V and 8 bases from J, the junction contained 9 bases not matched to a gene. CDR3 DNA: TGTGCCAGCAGTTCCTCAGGGGGCAGAGGGGAAAAACTGTTTTTT. It is translated as CASSSSGGRGEKLFF.

The chain recombines TRBV5-1 with TRBJ1-6; 8 positions agree with TRBD1. CDR1 and CDR2 from the germline V gene are SGHRS and YFSETQ. With 4 bases clipped from V and 9 bases from J, the junction kept 15 bases outside the gene matches. The CDR3 runs to 17 residues. CDR3 coding DNA: TGCGCCAGCAGCACCCAGAGGACAGGGAGTTTAACTTCACCCCTCCACTTT. This translates into CASSTQRTGSLTSPLHF.

The chain couples TRBV7-8 to TRBJ1-5; 9 bases are a match to TRBD1. The germline V gene has CDR1 SGHVS and CDR2 FQNEAQ. This CDR3 has 15 residues. The V segment lost 2 bases and the J segment 4 bases; nucleotides outside the gene matches: 3. In nucleotides, the CDR3 is TGTGCCAGCAGCTTATGGGACAGGGAGAATCAGCCCCAGCATTTT. Its translation is CASSLWDRENQPQHF.

The rearrangement uses TRBV13 and TRBJ2-2; no definite D call. CDR3 length: 14 amino acids. Trimming removed 2 bases from V and 3 bases from J, with 7 bases in between. In germline, CDR1 is PRHDT, CDR2 FYEKMQ (reference sequence). The CDR3 is CASSLPGYTGELFF. The CDR3 nucleotides read TGTGCCAGCAGCTTACCAGGATACACCGGGGAGCTGTTTTTT.

The J gene is TRBJ2-1, the V gene TRBV29-1; maybe TRBD2 (5 bases). The length of the CDR3 is 13 residues. Germline V gene data show CDR1 as SQVTM and CDR2 as ANQGSEA. Trimming shortened V by 0 bases and J by 9 bases, and 12 bases separated the two germline ends. CDR3 nucleotide sequence: TGCAGCGTTGAAGATACCGGACTGATTGAGCAGTTCTTC. The encoded protein is CSVEDTGLIEQFF.

This clone was observed a few times. J is TRBJ1-5 and V is TRBV28, with D hard to call. The CDR3 is 15 residues long. Between the trimmed V and J ends, which lost 6 bases and 0 bases, there was a span of 12 bases. Germline loops: CDR1 MDHEN, CDR2 SYDVKM. The CDR3 DNA reads TGTGCCAGCAGAATGGAGACTGGTAGCAATCAGCCCCAGCATTTT. Translation gives CASRMETGSNQPQHF.

V gene TRBV14 combines with J gene TRBJ2-1; TRBD2 might be the D (6 bases). Germline assignment: CDR1 SGHDN and CDR2 FVKESK. Trimming shortened V by 5 bases and J by 0 bases, and 8 bases separated the two germline ends. The CDR3 covers 14 residues. The CDR3, as DNA: TGTGCCAGCAGCAATAGCGGCTCCTACAATGAGCAGTTCTTC. As protein: CASSNSGSYNEQFF. The entire variable domain, with the rest obtained from reference TRBV14 and TRBJ2-1, is as follows: EAGVTQFPSHSVIEKGQTVTLRCDPISGHDNLYWYRRVMGKEIKFLLHFVKESKQDESGMPNNRFLAERTGGTYSTLKVQPAELEDSGVYFCASSNSGSYNEQFFGPGTRLTVL.

The chain employs TRBV14 and TRBJ1-1; a weak D match, TRBD1 (5 bases). Per germline, CDR1 SGHDN and CDR2 FVKESK. This CDR3 region has 14 residues. V shed 0 bases and J shed 7 bases, with 12 bases lying between them. CDR3 region: CASSQDSDTVEAFF. Here the CDR3 DNA reads TGTGCCAGCAGCCAAGATTCGGACACCGTTGAAGCTTTCTTT.

The chain carries TRBV10-3 and TRBJ2-2; 11 bases agree with TRBD2. The germline V gene encodes CDR1 ENHRY and CDR2 SYGVKD. The length of the CDR3 is 17 residues. V lost 4 bases to trimming and J lost 4 bases; unmatched junction nucleotides: 8. The CDR3 sequence is CAISGISGTSGTGELFF. CDR3 sequence (DNA): TGTGCCATCAGTGGTATCTCCGGGACTAGCGGCACCGGGGAGCTGTTTTTT.

The rearrangement joins TRBV12-3 or TRBV12-4 to TRBJ1-2; 7 bases are shared with TRBD1. The V and J ends lost 5 bases and 6 bases, in that order; junction bases with no gene match: 6. The CDR3 covers 13 residues. The CDR3 bases are TGTGCCAGCAGTCGACAGGGCAATGATGGCTACACCTTC. It encodes CASSRQGNDGYTF.

The chain combines TRBV27 with TRBJ2-6; possibly TRBD1 for D (6 bases). The CDR3 covers 14 residues. Trimming shortened V by 6 bases and J by 4 bases, and 10 bases separated the two germline ends. The germline gives CDR1 MNHEY, CDR2 SMNVEV (reference sequence). The CDR3 region is CASRPGAGANVLTF. The DNA of the CDR3 is TGTGCCAGCAGGCCAGGGGCCGGGGCCAACGTCCTGACTTTC. The variable domain in full, completed from reference TRBV27 and TRBJ2-6, reads EAQVTQNPRYLITVTGKKLTVTCSQNMNHEYMSWYRQDPGLGLRQIYYSMNVEVTDKGDVPEGYKVSRKEKRNFPLILESPSPNQTSLYFCASRPGAGANVLTFGAGSRLTVL.

The chain joins TRBV7-8 to TRBJ1-4, with D possibly TRBD1 on 6 matching bases. This CDR3 is built from 15 residues. The germline V gene encodes CDR1 SGHVS and CDR2 FQNEAQ. V dropped 3 bases and J dropped 8 bases, with 16 bases sitting between them. The CDR3: CASSFWGRPEEKLFF. In DNA, the CDR3 is TGTGCCAGCAGCTTCTGGGGGCGTCCTGAAGAAAAACTGTTTTTT. Variable domain in full (rest from reference TRBV7-8 and TRBJ1-4): GAGVSQSPRYKVAKRGQDVALRCDPISGHVSLFWYQQALGQGPEFLTYFQNEAQLDKSGLPSDRFFAERPEGSVSTLKIQRTQQEDSAVYLCASSFWGRPEEKLFFGSGTQLSVL.

The rearrangement joins TRBV19 to TRBJ1-1, with unresolved D. Germline V gene sequence: CDR1 LNHDA, CDR2 SQIVND (reference sequence). V dropped 1 base and J dropped 8 bases, with 11 bases sitting between them. The CDR3 extends over 13 amino acids. DNA for the CDR3: TGTGCCAGTAGTATAGTAGCTGGTAGAGAAGCTTTCTTT. Its translation: CASSIVAGREAFF.

The rearrangement joins TRBV15 to TRBJ2-5, with D tentatively TRBD1 (5 bases). Germline V gene lookup returns CDR1 LNHNV and CDR2 YYDKDF (reference sequence). Trimming pared 5 bases from V and 6 bases from J, leaving 13 bases between. This CDR3 contains 13 residues. The CDR3 DNA reads as TGTGCCACCAGCGCCTCAGGGAAGAAGACCCAGTACTTC. Its translation: CATSASGKKTQYF.

The chain recombines TRBV4-3 with TRBJ2-7; 8 nucleotides align to TRBD2. V was clipped by 4 bases and J by 4 bases; unmatched bases: 12. The CDR3 loop spans 16 amino acids. Per the germline V gene, CDR1 is LGHNA and CDR2 is YSLEER. In DNA, the CDR3 is TGCGCCAGCAGCCTTTCCCCGGCGGGGGGCATATACGAGCAGTACTTC. It specifies CASSLSPAGGIYEQYF.

The genes are TRBV5-1 and TRBJ2-7; D may be TRBD1 (7 bases). From germline, CDR1 is SGHRS and CDR2 YFSETQ. V was cut by 2 bases and J by 0 bases, with 12 bases left in between. The CDR3 runs to 15 residues. The CDR3 bases are TGCGCCAGCAGCTTACAGGGGCGGGACTCCTACGAGCAGTACTTC. Translating gives CASSLQGRDSYEQYF.

The genes are TRBV1 and TRBJ1-6; whether TRBD1, the table's D call, matches the DNA was not checked. TRBV1 is listed as a pseudogene. This CDR3 region has 16 residues. The CDR3 DNA reads as TGCACCAGCAGCCTAAGCGACAGGGGCCAAAGGGAACCCCTCCACTTT. Its protein product is CTSSLSDRGQREPLHF.